These T cell receptor beta chains were read from a single sample in a study of blood T cell repertoires in COVID-19. The protocol was immunoSEQ multiplex PCR, while the TCRdb copy is restricted to in-frame clones and leaves out a portion. The sample has roughly 200,000 clones, roughly 81% seen once. The sequencing sample was made of peripheral blood. Receptors originate from a woman aged 40 to 50 with COVID-19, enrolled during active disease. Each CDR3 is given with its conserved first and last residue. D genes are given only for firm matches. Size is omitted from some rows. Given values are once, few, many or a class for expanded clones.

D gene	J gene	V gene	clone size	CDR3 DNA	CDR3 protein
-	TRBJ1-6	TRBV10-2	-	TGCGCCAGCAGTGAAACATTCCGGGGTTCACCCCTCCACTTT	CASSETFRGSPLHF
TRBD1	TRBJ1-1	TRBV10-3	-	TGTGCCATCAGACCCCTGACAGGGCTGGTCACTGAAGCTTTCTTT	CAIRPLTGLVTEAFF
TRBD1	TRBJ2-1	TRBV11-2	-	TGTGCCAGCAGCTTGGGGACAGGGAAGAATGAGCAGTTCTTC	CASSLGTGKNEQFF
-	TRBJ1-2	TRBV18	-	TGTGCCAGCTCACCACGGCATCTCTATGGCTACACCTTC	CASSPRHLYGYTF
TRBD1	TRBJ2-2	TRBV19	-	TGTGCCAGTAGACGGGACAGGGCCGGGGAGCTGTTTTTT	CASRRDRAGELFF
-	TRBJ1-6	TRBV7-6	-	TGTGCCAGCACCCAACACAGCTCCTATAATTCACCCCTCCACTTT	CASTQHSSYNSPLHF
-	TRBJ2-1	TRBV19	-	TGTGCCAGTAGTATCAACCCCCTCGGGATAGCCCGCTACAATGAGCAGTTCTTC	CASSINPLGIARYNEQFF
TRBD1	TRBJ1-2	TRBV9	-	TGTGCCAGCAGCGTAGGGACAGGGACCTATGGCTACACCTTC	CASSVGTGTYGYTF
-	TRBJ1-5	TRBV23-1	-	TGCGCCAGCAGTCAACCCCCAAACGAGGACAGTGTGGTTAAGCCCCAGCATTTT	CASSQPPNEDSVVKPQHF
TRBD1	TRBJ2-2	TRBV11-3	-	TGTGCCAGCAGCACGAGACAGGGTTACGGGGAGCTGTTTTTT	CASSTRQGYGELFF
TRBD2	TRBJ2-1	TRBV4-2	many	TGTGCCAGCAGCCAAGAAGTGGGCGCTAGCGGGAGGAACAATGAGCAGTTCTTC	CASSQEVGASGRNNEQFF
-	TRBJ1-2	TRBV19	-	TGTGCCAGTAGTGCGCGGGAGGGTCGTGGCTACACCTTC	CASSAREGRGYTF
TRBD1	TRBJ1-6	TRBV15	few	TGTGCCACCAGCAGGGAGGACAGGTCCTCCGCCCTCCACTTT	CATSREDRSSALHF
-	TRBJ1-3	TRBV6-1	-	TGTGCCAGCAGTGAAGCGCGATACTCTGGAAACACCATATATTTT	CASSEARYSGNTIYF
-	TRBJ1-4	TRBV28	-	TGTGCCAGCAGTTGGACAGTAACTAATGAAAAACTGTTTTTT	CASSWTVTNEKLFF
-	TRBJ2-3	TRBV5-1	-	TGCGCCAGCCGAACGGGGGGCACAGATACGCAGTATTTT	CASRTGGTDTQYF
TRBD1	TRBJ1-3	TRBV18	-	TGTGCCAGCTCTCACGACAGGGACCAAGGAAACACCATATATTTT	CASSHDRDQGNTIYF
-	TRBJ1-5	TRBV2	-	TGTGCCAGCAGCGCCTCTAGTAGCAATCAGCCCCAGCATTTT	CASSASSSNQPQHF
-	TRBJ1-1	TRBV6-5	few	TGTGCCAGTATTTCAAACTTAATGAACACTGAAGCTTTCTTT	CASISNLMNTEAFF
TRBD1	TRBJ1-5	TRBV27	few	TGTGCCAGCAGTTTAACTCCCGGAGGGGGCCGCAATCAGCCCCAGCATTTT	CASSLTPGGGRNQPQHF
-	TRBJ1-2	TRBV5-6	few	TGTGCCAGCAGCCTGCGCCTGAGTGGCTACACCTTC	CASSLRLSGYTF
TRBD2	TRBJ2-2	TRBV9	-	TGTGCCAGCAGCCGCGGGGGTACGAACACCGGGGAGCTGTTTTTT	CASSRGGTNTGELFF
TRBD2	TRBJ2-1	TRBV6-4	few	TGTGCCAGCGGCGGGACTAGCGGGAATACCACCTACAATGAGCAGTTCTTC	CASGGTSGNTTYNEQFF
-	TRBJ2-6	TRBV15	-	TGTGCCACCAGCAGAGATCTTCTGAGTTCTGGGGCCAACGTCCTGACTTTC	CATSRDLLSSGANVLTF
TRBD2	TRBJ2-7	TRBV28	-	TGTGCCAGCAGTTTATCGAGACGGGAGGTCCTCTCCTACGAGCAGTACTTC	CASSLSRREVLSYEQYF
-	TRBJ1-2	TRBV2	few	TGTGCCAGAAAGGAGGGTTTGACTAACTATGGCTACACCTTC	CARKEGLTNYGYTF
-	TRBJ1-1	TRBV27	-	TGTGCCAGCAGTCCCCGAGTGGGGAGGGGGAACACTGAAGCTTTCTTT	CASSPRVGRGNTEAFF
-	TRBJ1-4	TRBV28	-	TGTGCCAGCTATTCGCCCCCTAGAGGAAAACTGTTTTTT	CASYSPPRGKLFF
-	TRBJ2-3	TRBV24-1	-	TGTGCCACCAGTACACCCACAGATACGCAGTATTTT	CATSTPTDTQYF
TRBD2	TRBJ2-1	TRBV4-1	-	TGCGCCAGCAGGGGTAGCGGGAGCTCCTACAATGAGCAGTTCTTC	CASRGSGSSYNEQFF
-	TRBJ2-1	TRBV2	-	TGTGCCAGCAGTGACAGTTACAATGAGCAGTTCTTC	CASSDSYNEQFF
TRBD2	TRBJ2-5	TRBV10-3	-	TGTGCCATCAGTGAGTCCGGACTAGCGCCGGGAGAGACCCAGTACTTC	CAISESGLAPGETQYF
TRBD2	TRBJ2-5	TRBV2	-	TGTGCCAGCAGTAGGACTAGCGGGAGAAGAGAGACCCAGTACTTC	CASSRTSGRRETQYF
-	TRBJ2-7	TRBV5-4	-	TGTGCCAGCAGCCAGGACAGAGCCTTTACTCCTTCCTACGAGCAGTACTTC	CASSQDRAFTPSYEQYF
TRBD1	TRBJ2-5	TRBV18	-	TGTGCCAGCTCACCGGGTACGACAGGGGAAGAGACCCAGTACTTC	CASSPGTTGEETQYF
-	TRBJ1-4	TRBV24-1	once	TGTGCCACCAGTTCTGGGCCAAATGAAAAACTGTTTTTT	CATSSGPNEKLFF
TRBD1	TRBJ1-1	TRBV4-2	-	TGTGCCAGCAGCCAACCGGGACAGGGACCTGAAGCTTTCTTT	CASSQPGQGPEAFF
-	TRBJ2-1	TRBV6-6	-	TGTGCCAGCAGTTTTCGAGACAATGAGCAGTTCTTC	CASSFRDNEQFF
TRBD1	TRBJ1-2	TRBV19	-	TGTGCCAGTAGTCCAGGACAGGGAGGCTATGGCTACACCTTC	CASSPGQGGYGYTF
-	TRBJ2-7	TRBV11-2	few	TGTGCCAGCAGCTCTCCCACACAGGGCCCATTACACGAGCAGTACTTC	CASSSPTQGPLHEQYF
TRBD2	TRBJ2-3	TRBV6-1	-	TGTGCCAGCAGTGAAGGACTAGCGGCAGATACGCAGTATTTT	CASSEGLAADTQYF
-	TRBJ2-2	TRBV5-1	once	TGCGCCAGCAGCTTACAGGGGAACACCGGGGAGCTGTTTTTT	CASSLQGNTGELFF
TRBD2	TRBJ2-1	TRBV11-3	-	TGTGCCAGCAGCCCCCCGACTAGCGGGAGTAGTAATGAGCAGTTCTTC	CASSPPTSGSSNEQFF
-	TRBJ2-7	TRBV27	-	TGTGCCAGCAGCCTTGGTCATCGGTACGAGCAGTACTTC	CASSLGHRYEQYF
-	TRBJ1-1	TRBV19	-	TGTGCCAGTAGTATAAAGAGGGACTCGAGGGAGCGCACTGAAGCTTTCTTT	CASSIKRDSRERTEAFF
TRBD1	TRBJ1-5	TRBV20-1	-	TGCAGTGCTAGTCGACAGGGCAATAAGCCCCAGCATTTT	CSASRQGNKPQHF